Listed here is a single T cell receptor beta chain. The CDR3 totals 16 residues. CDR1 SGHNT and CDR2 YYREEE come from the germline V gene (reference sequence). Germline trimming cut 4 bases from V and 4 bases from J; bases unmatched to any gene: 8. Only in-frame clones appear in the TCRdb table, and some are missing; sequencing was by immunoSEQ multiplex PCR. The data contain 350,000 to 450,000 clones, roughly 90% of them seen just once; the ten biggest clones take up about 1.6%. The data stem from a study of blood T cell repertoires in COVID-19. Looking at the study overall: Sites across the United States, Italy and Spain contributed samples from acute and convalescent COVID-19.

This TCR was recovered from a woman in her thirties or forties with COVID-19, enrolled during active disease. The chain joins TRBV5-4 to TRBJ1-3; 10 nucleotides agree with TRBD1. Specimen: peripheral blood. CDR3 residues: CASSPGQGRIGNTIYF. The CDR3 nucleotides read TGTGCCAGCAGCCCGGGACAGGGGAGAATCGGAAACACCATATATTTT. Together with reference TRBV5-4 and TRBJ1-3, the CDR3 gives the full variable domain: ETGVTQSPTHLIKTRGQQVTLRCSSQSGHNTVSWYQQALGQGPQFIFQYYREEENGRGNFPPRFSGLQFPNYSSELNVNALELDDSALYLCASSPGQGRIGNTIYFGEGSWLTVV.